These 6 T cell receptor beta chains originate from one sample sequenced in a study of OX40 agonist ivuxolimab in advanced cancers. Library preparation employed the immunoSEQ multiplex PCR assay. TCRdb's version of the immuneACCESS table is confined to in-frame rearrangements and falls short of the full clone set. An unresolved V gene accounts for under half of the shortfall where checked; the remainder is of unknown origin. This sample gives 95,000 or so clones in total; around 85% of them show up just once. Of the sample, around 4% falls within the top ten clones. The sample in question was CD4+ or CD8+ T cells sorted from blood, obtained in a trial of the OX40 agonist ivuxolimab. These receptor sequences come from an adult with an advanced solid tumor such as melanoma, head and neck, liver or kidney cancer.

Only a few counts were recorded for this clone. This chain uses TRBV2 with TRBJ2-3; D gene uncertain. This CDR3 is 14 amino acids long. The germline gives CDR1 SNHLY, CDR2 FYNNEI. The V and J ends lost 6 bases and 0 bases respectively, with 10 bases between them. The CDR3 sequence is CASRKGPSTDTQYF. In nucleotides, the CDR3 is TGTGCCAGCAGGAAAGGACCGAGCACAGATACGCAGTATTTT. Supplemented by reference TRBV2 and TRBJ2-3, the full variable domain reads EPEVTQTPSHQVTQMGQEVILRCVPISNHLYFYWYRQILGQKVEFLVSFYNNEISEKSEIFDDQFSVERPDGSNFTLKIRSTKLEDSAMYFCASRKGPSTDTQYFGPGTRLTVL.

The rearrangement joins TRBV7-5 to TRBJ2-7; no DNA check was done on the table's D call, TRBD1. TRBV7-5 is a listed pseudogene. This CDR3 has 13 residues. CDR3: CASSLDRVNEQYF. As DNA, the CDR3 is TGTGCCAGCAGTCTAGACAGGGTTAACGAGCAGTACTTC.

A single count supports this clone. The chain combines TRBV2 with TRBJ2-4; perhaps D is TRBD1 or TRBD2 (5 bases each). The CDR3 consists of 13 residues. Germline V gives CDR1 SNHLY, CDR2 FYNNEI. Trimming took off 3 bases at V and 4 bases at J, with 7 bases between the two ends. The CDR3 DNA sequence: TGTGCCAGCAGTGACTGGGGGAAAAACATTCAGTACTTC. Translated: CASSDWGKNIQYF. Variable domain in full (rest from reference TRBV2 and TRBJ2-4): EPEVTQTPSHQVTQMGQEVILRCVPISNHLYFYWYRQILGQKVEFLVSFYNNEISEKSEIFDDQFSVERPDGSNFTLKIRSTKLEDSAMYFCASSDWGKNIQYFGAGTRLSVL.

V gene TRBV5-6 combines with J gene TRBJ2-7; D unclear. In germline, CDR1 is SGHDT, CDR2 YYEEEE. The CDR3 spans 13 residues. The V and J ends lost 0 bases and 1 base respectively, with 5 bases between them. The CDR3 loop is CASSLGRSYEQYF. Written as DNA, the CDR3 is TGTGCCAGCAGCTTGGGACGGTCCTACGAGCAGTACTTC.

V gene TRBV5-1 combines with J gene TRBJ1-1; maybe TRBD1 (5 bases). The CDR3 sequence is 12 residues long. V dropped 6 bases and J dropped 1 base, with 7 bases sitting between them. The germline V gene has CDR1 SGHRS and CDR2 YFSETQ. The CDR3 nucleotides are TGCGCCAGCATTGGGGGGAACACTGAAGCTTTCTTT. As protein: CASIGGNTEAFF.

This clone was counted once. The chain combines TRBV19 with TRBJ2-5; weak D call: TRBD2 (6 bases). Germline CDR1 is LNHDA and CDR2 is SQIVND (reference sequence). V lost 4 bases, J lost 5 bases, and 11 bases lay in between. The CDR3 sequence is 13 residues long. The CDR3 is CASSTTRVETQYF. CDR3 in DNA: TGTGCCAGTAGTACGACTAGGGTCGAGACCCAGTACTTC.